This is a list of T cell receptor beta chains from one sample in a study of PD-1 blockade in classical Hodgkin lymphoma. Here immunoSEQ multiplex PCR was the method, and the copy in TCRdb shows in-frame clones only, minus some. Of roughly 26,000 clones listed, over 75% are singletons. The material sequenced was peripheral blood mononuclear cells (PBMCs), taken at baseline. The source is a human donor with classical Hodgkin lymphoma. Each CDR3 is given without its conserved first and last residue. The order of the fields is D gene, J gene, V gene, CDR3 protein. A D gene is named only where the DNA matches it firmly.

-	TRBJ2-2	TRBV7-8	ASSLRGGADTGELF
-	TRBJ1-5	TRBV6-6	ASNLSGNQPQH
-	TRBJ1-2	TRBV11-2	ASSLGRGQYYTYS
-	TRBJ2-3	TRBV18	ASSPLFSTDTQY
-	TRBJ2-6	TRBV12-5	ASGLARGGLGGLYSGANVLT
-	TRBJ2-1	TRBV5-5	ASSGGPSSYNEQF
-	TRBJ2-2	TRBV9	ASSVDQPGELF
-	TRBJ1-1	TRBV5-1	ASSPDGENTEAF
-	TRBJ2-3	TRBV19	ASSSLSTDTQY
-	TRBJ2-7	TRBV5-1	ASSLGTAPYEQY
-	TRBJ1-2	TRBV6-6	ASSYSSGNYGYT
-	TRBJ2-1	TRBV5-1	ASRGLTEYNEQF
-	TRBJ1-4	TRBV5-1	ASSLAGPSGEKLF
TRBD1	TRBJ1-5	TRBV28	ASSRGTGWDNQPQH
-	TRBJ1-4	TRBV5-5	ASSSAPVENEKLF
TRBD1	TRBJ1-1	TRBV4-2	ASSQEGQGSTEAF
-	TRBJ2-7	TRBV11-2	ASSLGGSREQY
-	TRBJ1-1	TRBV5-1	ASSEDGGRGTEAF
-	TRBJ2-3	TRBV19	ASRGWGAADTQY
-	TRBJ2-1	TRBV21-1	ASSLPGLGCYNEQF
-	TRBJ1-1	TRBV5-1	ASSLVGVETDEAF
-	TRBJ2-6	TRBV7-9	ASSRSSGANVLT
-	TRBJ2-2	TRBV5-1	ASSLAVQGVGTGELF
TRBD2	TRBJ2-1	TRBV4-1	ASSHTLAGGRYNEQF
-	TRBJ1-1	TRBV7-2	ASSSTNPKEAF
TRBD1	TRBJ2-7	TRBV6-1	ATLSRNRGLYEQY
-	TRBJ2-5	TRBV7-9	ASSPGQNQETQY
-	TRBJ2-5	TRBV7-9	ASSLGTAETQY
TRBD2	TRBJ2-7	TRBV7-9	ASSPGTSGGDEQY
-	TRBJ2-7	TRBV4-3	ASSQENGAYEQY
-	TRBJ1-2	TRBV14	ASSQVGSYGYT
-	TRBJ2-1	TRBV5-1	ASSASRGGNEQF
-	TRBJ2-7	TRBV5-5	ASSFNVGAGSYEQY
TRBD1	TRBJ1-1	TRBV2	ASSRGVNTEAF
-	-	TRBV7-2	ASSLGHLAYEQY
-	TRBJ1-1	TRBV21-1	ARRFGMNTEAF
TRBD1	TRBJ2-5	TRBV5-1	ASSLGQDRGLLGQRWETQY
-	TRBJ2-5	TRBV7-9	ASSLDRAGQETQY
-	TRBJ2-7	TRBV5-6	ASSFDRTNEQY
-	TRBJ2-1	TRBV7-9	ASSSWVYEQF
-	TRBJ2-3	TRBV9	ASSVGGPSTDTQY
-	TRBJ2-4	TRBV7-9	ASSLEGGFLNRAKNIQY
-	TRBJ2-3	TRBV15	ATSRGGEATDTQY
-	TRBJ2-3	TRBV6-1	ASIRVRTDTQY